This TCR beta chain was identified during a study of T cells in Graves' hyperthyroidism and ophthalmopathy. Findings of the study overall: Ophthalmopathy could be told apart from stable hyperthyroidism with a 13 V-J model.

In regard to this clonotype: What it recognizes is unknown.

Trimming cost V 4 bases and J 8 bases; bases outside gene matches: 5. The CDR3 runs 14 residues. Germline CDR1 and CDR2: SGDLS and YYNGEE. RNA transcripts gave rise to amplified TCR beta CDR3 regions. With the HTBI primer set, the TCR CDR3 went through a first round of RT-PCR. MiXCR was run by TCRdb on the multiplex PCR reads, yielding one entry per CDR3 protein. The data contain 700,000 or so distinct CDR3 sequences, around 17% of them singletons. Patients between 18 and 65 years old had hyperthyroidism, newly diagnosed and lasting under 2 months. Not enrolled were patients with uncontrolled infection, other autoimmune disease, pregnancy or lactation. Each 10 ml fresh peripheral blood draw supplied the PBMCs.

The TCR originated in a man between 18 and 29 years old with Graves' hyperthyroidism. The gene calls are TRBV9 and TRBJ2-3; 12 positions agree with TRBD2. The sequencing sample was made of blood. CDR3 in amino acids: CASSTLAGGVTQYF. The CDR3 DNA reads as TGTGCCAGCAGCACACTAGCGGGAGGTGTTACGCAGTATTTT.